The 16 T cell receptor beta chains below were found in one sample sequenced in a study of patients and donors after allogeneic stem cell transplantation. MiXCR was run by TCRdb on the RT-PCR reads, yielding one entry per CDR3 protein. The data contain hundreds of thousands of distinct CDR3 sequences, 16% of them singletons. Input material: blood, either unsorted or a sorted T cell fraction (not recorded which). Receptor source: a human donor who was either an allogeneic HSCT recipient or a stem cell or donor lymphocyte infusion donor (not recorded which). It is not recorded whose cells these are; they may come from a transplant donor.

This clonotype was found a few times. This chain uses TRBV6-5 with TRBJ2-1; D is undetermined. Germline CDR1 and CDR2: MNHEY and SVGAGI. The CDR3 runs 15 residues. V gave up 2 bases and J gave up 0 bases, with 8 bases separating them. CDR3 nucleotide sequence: TGTGCCAGCAGTTACGGAACCGGCTCCTACAATGAGCAGTTCTTC. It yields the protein CASSYGTGSYNEQFF.

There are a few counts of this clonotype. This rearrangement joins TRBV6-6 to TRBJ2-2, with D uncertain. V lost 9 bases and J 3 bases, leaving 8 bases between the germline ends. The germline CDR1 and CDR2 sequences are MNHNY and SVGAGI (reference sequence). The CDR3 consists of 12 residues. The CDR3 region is CARARDTGELFF. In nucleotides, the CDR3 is TGTGCCAGGGCAAGGGACACCGGGGAGCTGTTTTTT.

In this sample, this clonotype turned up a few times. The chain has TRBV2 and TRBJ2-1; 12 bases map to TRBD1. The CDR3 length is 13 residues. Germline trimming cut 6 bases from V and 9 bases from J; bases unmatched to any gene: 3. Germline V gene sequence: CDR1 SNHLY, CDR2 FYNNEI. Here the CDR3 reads CASSGTGGGEQFF. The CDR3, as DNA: TGTGCCAGCAGCGGGACAGGGGGCGGTGAGCAGTTCTTC.

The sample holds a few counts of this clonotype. The CDR3 loop is CASSYSNWGREPQHF. As DNA, the CDR3 is TGTGCCAGCAGTTACTCGAATTGGGGTAGGGAGCCCCAGCATTTT. The V and J genes are TRBV6-5 and TRBJ1-5; no reliable D call. There are 15 residues in the CDR3. V gave up 0 bases and J gave up 8 bases, with 14 bases separating them. Looked up from germline, CDR1 is MNHEY and CDR2 is SVGAGI.

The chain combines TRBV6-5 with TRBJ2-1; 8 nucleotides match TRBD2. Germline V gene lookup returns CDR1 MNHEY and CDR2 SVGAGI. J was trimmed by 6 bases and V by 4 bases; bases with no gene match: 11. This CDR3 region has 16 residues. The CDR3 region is CASSSPRRTSGNEQFF. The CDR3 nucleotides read TGTGCCAGCAGTTCCCCTCGAAGAACTAGCGGCAATGAGCAGTTCTTC.

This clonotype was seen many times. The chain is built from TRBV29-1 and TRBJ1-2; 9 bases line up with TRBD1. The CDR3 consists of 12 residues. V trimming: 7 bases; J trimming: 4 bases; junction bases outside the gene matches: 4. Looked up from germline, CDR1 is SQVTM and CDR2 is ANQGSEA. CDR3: CSAGQGTYGYTF. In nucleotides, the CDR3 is TGCAGCGCTGGACAGGGGACCTATGGCTACACCTTC.

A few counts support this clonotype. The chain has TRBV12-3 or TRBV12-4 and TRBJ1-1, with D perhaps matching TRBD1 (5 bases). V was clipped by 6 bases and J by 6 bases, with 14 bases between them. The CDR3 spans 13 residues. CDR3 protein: CASSNRRGAEAFF. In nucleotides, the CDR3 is TGTGCCAGCAGCAACAGACGGGGCGCTGAAGCTTTCTTT.

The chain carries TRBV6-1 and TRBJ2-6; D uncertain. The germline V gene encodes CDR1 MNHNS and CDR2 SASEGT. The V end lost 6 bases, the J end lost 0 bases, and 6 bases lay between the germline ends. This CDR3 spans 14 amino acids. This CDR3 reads CASRGPSGANVLTF. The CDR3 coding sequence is TGTGCCAGCAGGGGCCCCTCTGGGGCCAACGTCCTGACTTTC.

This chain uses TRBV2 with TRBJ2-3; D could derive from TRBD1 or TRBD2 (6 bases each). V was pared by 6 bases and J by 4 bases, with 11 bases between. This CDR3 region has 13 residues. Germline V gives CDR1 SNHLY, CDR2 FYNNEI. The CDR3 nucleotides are TGTGCCAGCAGGAACAGGGAGGCAGATACGCAGTATTTT. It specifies CASRNREADTQYF.

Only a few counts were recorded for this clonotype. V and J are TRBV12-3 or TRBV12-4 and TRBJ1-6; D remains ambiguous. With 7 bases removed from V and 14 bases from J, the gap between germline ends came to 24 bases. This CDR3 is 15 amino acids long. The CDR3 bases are TGTGCCAGCAAGGCCCCGGGGTTTCATGCTTCGGCCCTCCACTTT. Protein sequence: CASKAPGFHASALHF.

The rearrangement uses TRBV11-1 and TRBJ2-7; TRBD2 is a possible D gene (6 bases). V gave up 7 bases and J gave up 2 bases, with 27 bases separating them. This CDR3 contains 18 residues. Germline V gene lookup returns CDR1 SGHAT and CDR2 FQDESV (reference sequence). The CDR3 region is CASNDAAGLSVPAYEQYF. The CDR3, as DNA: TGTGCCAGCAACGATGCCGCGGGACTTAGCGTCCCGGCCTACGAGCAGTACTTC.

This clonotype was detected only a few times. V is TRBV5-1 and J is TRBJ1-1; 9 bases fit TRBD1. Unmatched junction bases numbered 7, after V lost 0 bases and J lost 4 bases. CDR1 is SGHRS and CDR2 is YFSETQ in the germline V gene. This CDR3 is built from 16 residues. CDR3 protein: CASSLVWDRVGTEAFF. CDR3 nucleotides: TGCGCCAGCAGCTTGGTATGGGACAGGGTTGGCACTGAAGCTTTCTTT. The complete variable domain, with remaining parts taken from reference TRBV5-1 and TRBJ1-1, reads KAGVTQTPRYLIKTRGQQVTLSCSPISGHRSVSWYQQTPGQGLQFLFEYFSETQRNKGNFPGRFSGRQFSNSRSEMNVSTLELGDSALYLCASSLVWDRVGTEAFFGQGTRLTVV.

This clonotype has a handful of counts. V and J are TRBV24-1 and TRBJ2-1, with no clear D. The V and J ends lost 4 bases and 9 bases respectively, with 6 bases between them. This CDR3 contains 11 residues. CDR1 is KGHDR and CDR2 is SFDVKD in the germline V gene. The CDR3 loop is CATSEGFEQFF. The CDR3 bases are TGTGCCACCAGTGAAGGGTTTGAGCAGTTCTTC.

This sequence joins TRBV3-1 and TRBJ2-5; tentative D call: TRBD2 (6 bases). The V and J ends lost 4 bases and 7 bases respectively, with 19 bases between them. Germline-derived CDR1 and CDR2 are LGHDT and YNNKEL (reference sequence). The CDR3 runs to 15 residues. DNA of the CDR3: TGTGCCAGCAGCCCCACCGGGAGTAAAGCAGCGACCCAGTACTTC. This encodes CASSPTGSKAATQYF.

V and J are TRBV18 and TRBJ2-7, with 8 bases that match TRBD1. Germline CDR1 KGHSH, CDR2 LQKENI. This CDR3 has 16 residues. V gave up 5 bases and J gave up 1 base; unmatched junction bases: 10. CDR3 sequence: CASSGADRGRSYEQYF. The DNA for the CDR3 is TGTGCCAGCTCAGGGGCAGACAGGGGACGGTCCTACGAGCAGTACTTC.

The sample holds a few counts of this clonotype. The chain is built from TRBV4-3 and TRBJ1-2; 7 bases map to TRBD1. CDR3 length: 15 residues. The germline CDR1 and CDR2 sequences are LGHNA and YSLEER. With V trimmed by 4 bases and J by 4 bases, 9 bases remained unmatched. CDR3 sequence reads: CASSRKGTDPYGYTF. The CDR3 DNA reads TGCGCCAGCAGCCGTAAAGGGACAGACCCCTATGGCTACACCTTC.